This TCR beta chain emerged from a study of technical replicates of blood from several donors. Sequencing was performed with immunoSEQ multiplex PCR; in TCRdb, only in-frame clones are kept and a portion is missing. The sample contains tens of thousands of clones, 90% to 95% of which appear only once. This CDR3 spans 17 amino acids. Germline-derived CDR1 and CDR2 are WSHSY and SAAADI. V lost 8 bases, J lost 2 bases, and 15 bases stayed unmatched. The specimen was T cells isolated from PBMCs. The chain combines TRBV10-2 with TRBJ1-5; TRBD1 aligns across 7 bases. This clonotype was sampled from a human donor in good health. CDR3 sequence (DNA): TGCGCCAGCTCGCTGGGCCCAGACAGGGCCGGCAATCAGCCCCAGCATTTT. It encodes CASSLGPDRAGNQPQHF.